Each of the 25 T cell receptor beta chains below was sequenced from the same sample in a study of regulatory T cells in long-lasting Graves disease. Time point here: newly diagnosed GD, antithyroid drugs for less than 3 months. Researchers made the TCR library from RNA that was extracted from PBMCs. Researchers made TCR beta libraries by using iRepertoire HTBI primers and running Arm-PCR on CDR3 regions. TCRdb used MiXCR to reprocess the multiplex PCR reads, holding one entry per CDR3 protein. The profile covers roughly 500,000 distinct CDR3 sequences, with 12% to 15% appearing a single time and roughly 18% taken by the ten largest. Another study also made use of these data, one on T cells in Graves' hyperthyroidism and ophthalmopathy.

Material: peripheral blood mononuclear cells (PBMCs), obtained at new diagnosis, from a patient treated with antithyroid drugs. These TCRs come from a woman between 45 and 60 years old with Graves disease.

This CDR3 reads CASSPLAGSAGHTYEQYF. CDR3 nucleotide sequence: TGCGCCAGCAGCCCCCTGGCAGGGAGCGCGGGACATACCTACGAGCAGTACTTC. V is TRBV5-1 and J is TRBJ2-7; D may correspond to TRBD1 or TRBD2 (6 bases each). The CDR3 runs 18 residues. Between the trimmed V and J ends, which lost 4 bases and 2 bases, there was a span of 25 bases. Germline-derived CDR1 and CDR2 are SGHRS and YFSETQ.

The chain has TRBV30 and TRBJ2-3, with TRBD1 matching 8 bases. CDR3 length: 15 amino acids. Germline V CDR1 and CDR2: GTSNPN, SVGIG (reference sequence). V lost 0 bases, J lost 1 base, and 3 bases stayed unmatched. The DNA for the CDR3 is TGTGCCTGGAGTGTACAGGGGGTAGGCACAGATACGCAGTATTTT. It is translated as CAWSVQGVGTDTQYF.

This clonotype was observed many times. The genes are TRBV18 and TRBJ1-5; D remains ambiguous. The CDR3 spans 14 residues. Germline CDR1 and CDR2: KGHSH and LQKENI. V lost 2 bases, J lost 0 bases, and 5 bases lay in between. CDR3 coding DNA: TGTGCCAGCTCACCAGGGCTTAGCAATCAGCCCCAGCATTTT. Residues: CASSPGLSNQPQHF.

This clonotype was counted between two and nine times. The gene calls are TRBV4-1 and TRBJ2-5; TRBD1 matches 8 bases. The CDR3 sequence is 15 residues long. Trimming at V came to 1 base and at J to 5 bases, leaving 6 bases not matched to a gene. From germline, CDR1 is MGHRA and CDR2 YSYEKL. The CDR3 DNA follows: TGCGCCAGCAGCCAAGCGACAGGGGCGGTGGAGACCCAGTACTTC. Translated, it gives CASSQATGAVETQYF.

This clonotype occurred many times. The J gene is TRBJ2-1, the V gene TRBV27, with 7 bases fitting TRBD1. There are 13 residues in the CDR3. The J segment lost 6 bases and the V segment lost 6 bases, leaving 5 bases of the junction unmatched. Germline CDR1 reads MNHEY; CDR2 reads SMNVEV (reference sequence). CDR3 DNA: TGTGCCAGCAGCCCGAACAGGGGCAATGAGCAGTTCTTC. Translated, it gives CASSPNRGNEQFF.

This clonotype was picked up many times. This CDR3 reads CASSDRDSTDTQYF. CDR3 coding DNA: TGTGCCAGCAGCGACCGGGACAGCACAGATACGCAGTATTTT. The V call is TRBV2, the J call TRBJ2-3; D is perhaps TRBD1 or TRBD2 (5 bases each). The V end lost 6 bases, the J end lost 0 bases, and 10 bases lay between the germline ends. The CDR3 has 14 residues. Germline assignment: CDR1 SNHLY and CDR2 FYNNEI.

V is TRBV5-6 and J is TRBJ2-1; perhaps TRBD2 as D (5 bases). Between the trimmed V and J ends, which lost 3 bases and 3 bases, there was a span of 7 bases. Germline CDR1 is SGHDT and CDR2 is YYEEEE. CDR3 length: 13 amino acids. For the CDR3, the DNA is TGTGCCAGCAGCTCGGGGATCTACAATGAGCAGTTCTTC. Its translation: CASSSGIYNEQFF.

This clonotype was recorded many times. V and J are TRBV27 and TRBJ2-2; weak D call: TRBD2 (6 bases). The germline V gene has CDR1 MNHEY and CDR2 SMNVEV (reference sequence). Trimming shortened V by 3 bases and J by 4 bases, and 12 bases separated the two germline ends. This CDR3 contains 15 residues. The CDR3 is CASSFVGGPTGELFF. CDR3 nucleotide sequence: TGTGCCAGCAGTTTTGTAGGAGGGCCCACCGGGGAGCTGTTTTTT.

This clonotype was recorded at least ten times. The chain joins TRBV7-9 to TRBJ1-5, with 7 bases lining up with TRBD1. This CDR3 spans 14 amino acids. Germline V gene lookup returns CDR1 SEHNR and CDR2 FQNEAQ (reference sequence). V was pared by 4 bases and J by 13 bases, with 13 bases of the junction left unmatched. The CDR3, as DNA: TGTGCCAGCAGCTCCTCGGGGGCGGACAGGAAGCAGCATTTT. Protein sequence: CASSSSGADRKQHF.

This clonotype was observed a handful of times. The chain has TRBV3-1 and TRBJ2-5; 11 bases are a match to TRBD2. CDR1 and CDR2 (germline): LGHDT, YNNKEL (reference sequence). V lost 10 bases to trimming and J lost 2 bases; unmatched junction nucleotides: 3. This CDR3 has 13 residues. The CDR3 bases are TGTGCCATACGACTAGCGGGACAAGAGACCCAGTACTTC. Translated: CAIRLAGQETQYF.

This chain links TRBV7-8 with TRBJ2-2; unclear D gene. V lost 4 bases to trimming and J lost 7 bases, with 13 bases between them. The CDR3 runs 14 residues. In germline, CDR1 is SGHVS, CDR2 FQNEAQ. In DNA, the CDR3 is TGTGCCAGCAGCTCCCTAGATGTTGGCGGGGAGCTGTTTTTT. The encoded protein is CASSSLDVGGELFF. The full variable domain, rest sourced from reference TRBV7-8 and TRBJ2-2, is GAGVSQSPRYKVAKRGQDVALRCDPISGHVSLFWYQQALGQGPEFLTYFQNEAQLDKSGLPSDRFFAERPEGSVSTLKIQRTQQEDSAVYLCASSSLDVGGELFFGEGSRLTVL.

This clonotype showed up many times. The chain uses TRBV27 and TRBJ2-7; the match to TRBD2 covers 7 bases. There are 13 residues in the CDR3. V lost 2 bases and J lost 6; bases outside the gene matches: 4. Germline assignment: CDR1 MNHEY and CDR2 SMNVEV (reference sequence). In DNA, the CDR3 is TGTGCCAGCAGTTTAGACGGACTAGGCGAGCAGTACTTC. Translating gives CASSLDGLGEQYF.

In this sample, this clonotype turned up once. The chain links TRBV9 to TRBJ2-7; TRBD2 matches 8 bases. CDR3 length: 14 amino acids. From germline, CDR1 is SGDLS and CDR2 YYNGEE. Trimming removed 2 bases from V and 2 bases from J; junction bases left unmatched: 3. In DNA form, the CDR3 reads TGTGCCAGCAGCGTGGGGACTAGAACCTACGAGCAGTACTTC. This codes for CASSVGTRTYEQYF. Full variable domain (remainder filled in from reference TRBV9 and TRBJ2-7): DSGVTQTPKHLITATGQRVTLRCSPRSGDLSVYWYQQSLDQGLQFLIQYYNGEERAKGNILERFSAQQFPDLHSELNLSSLELGDSALYFCASSVGTRTYEQYFGPGTRLTVT.

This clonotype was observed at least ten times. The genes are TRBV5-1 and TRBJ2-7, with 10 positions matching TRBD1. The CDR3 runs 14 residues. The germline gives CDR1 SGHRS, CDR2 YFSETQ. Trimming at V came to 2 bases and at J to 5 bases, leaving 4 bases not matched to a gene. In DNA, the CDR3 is TGCGCCAGCAGCTTTGGGACAGGGGCCAACGAGCAGTACTTC. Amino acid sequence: CASSFGTGANEQYF.

Here the CDR3 reads CSADLAYQETQYF. In nucleotides, the CDR3 is TGCAGTGCAGACCTAGCGTACCAAGAGACCCAGTACTTC. This chain connects TRBV20-1 to TRBJ2-5, with a tentative D call TRBD2 (6 bases). The length of the CDR3 is 13 residues. Trimming pared 6 bases from V and 0 bases from J, leaving 11 bases between. Germline CDR1 DFQATT, CDR2 SNEGSKA (reference sequence).

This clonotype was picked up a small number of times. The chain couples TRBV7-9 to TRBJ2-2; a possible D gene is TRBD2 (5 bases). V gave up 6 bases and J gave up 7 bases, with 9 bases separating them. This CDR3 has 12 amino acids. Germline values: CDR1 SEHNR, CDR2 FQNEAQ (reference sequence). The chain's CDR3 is CASRQADGELFF. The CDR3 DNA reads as TGTGCCAGCAGACAAGCGGACGGGGAGCTGTTTTTT.

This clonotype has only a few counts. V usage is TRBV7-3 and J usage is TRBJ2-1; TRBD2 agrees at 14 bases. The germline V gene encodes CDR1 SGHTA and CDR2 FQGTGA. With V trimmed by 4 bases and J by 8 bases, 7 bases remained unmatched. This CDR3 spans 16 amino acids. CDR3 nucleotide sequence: TGTGCCAGCAGCTCCTCCGGGACTAGCGGGAGATATGAGCAGTTCTTC. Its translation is CASSSSGTSGRYEQFF.

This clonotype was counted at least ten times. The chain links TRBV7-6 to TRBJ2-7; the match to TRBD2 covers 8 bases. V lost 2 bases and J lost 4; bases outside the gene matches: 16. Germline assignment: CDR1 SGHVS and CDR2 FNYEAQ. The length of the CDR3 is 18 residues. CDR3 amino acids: CASSLSPGGLAAPYEQYF. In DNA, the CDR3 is TGTGCCAGCAGCTTATCCCCGGGGGGGCTAGCGGCCCCATACGAGCAGTACTTC.

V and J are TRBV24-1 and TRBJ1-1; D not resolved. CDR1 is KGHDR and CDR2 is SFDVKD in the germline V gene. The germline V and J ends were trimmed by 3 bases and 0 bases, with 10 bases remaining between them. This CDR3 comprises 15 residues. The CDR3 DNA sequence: TGTGCCACCAGTGATGCCCGGGCGGTGAACACTGAAGCTTTCTTT. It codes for CATSDARAVNTEAFF.

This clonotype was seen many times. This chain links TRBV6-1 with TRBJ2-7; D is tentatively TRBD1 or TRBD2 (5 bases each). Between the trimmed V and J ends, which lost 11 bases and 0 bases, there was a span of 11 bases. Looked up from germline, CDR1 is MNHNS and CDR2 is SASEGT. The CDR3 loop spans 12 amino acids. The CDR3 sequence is CAAEGSSYEQYF. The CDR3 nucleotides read TGTGCCGCCGAGGGGAGCTCCTACGAGCAGTACTTC.

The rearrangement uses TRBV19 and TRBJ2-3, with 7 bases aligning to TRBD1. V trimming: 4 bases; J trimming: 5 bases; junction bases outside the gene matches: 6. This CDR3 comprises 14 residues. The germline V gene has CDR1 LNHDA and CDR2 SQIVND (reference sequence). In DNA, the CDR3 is TGTGCCAGTAGTAAAGGGACAGAGCTAGATACGCAGTATTTT. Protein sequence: CASSKGTELDTQYF.

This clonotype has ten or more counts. The CDR3 nucleotides are TGTGCCAGCAGCTTGGTTGTCGGGGGTGCCCTCAACTATGGCTACACCTTC. The encoded protein is CASSLVVGGALNYGYTF. The chain has TRBV5-8 and TRBJ1-2; D is perhaps TRBD1 (5 bases). This CDR3 is 17 amino acids long. The V end was cut by 0 bases, the J end by 2 bases, with 17 bases between. The germline V gene encodes CDR1 SGHTS and CDR2 YDEGEE.

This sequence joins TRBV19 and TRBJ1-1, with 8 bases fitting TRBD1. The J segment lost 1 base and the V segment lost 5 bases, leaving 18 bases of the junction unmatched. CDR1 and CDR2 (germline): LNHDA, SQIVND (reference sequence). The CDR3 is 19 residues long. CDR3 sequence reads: CASSLSAPGGLGQNTEAFF. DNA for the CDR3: TGTGCCAGTAGTTTATCCGCCCCAGGGGGCCTAGGACAGAACACTGAAGCTTTCTTT.

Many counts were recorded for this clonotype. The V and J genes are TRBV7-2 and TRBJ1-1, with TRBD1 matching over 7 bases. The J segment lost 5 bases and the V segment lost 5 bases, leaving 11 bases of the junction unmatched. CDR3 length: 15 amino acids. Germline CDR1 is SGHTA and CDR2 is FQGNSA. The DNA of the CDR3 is TGTGCCAGCAGCCACGGCCAGGGGGAAGGGACTGAAGCTTTCTTT. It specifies CASSHGQGEGTEAFF.

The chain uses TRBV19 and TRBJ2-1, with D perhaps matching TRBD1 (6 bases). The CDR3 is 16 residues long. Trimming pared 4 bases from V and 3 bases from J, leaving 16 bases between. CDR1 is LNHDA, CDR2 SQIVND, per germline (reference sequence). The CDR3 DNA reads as TGTGCCAGTAGTACCAACTGGGACACGATCTACAATGAGCAGTTCTTC. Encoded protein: CASSTNWDTIYNEQFF.